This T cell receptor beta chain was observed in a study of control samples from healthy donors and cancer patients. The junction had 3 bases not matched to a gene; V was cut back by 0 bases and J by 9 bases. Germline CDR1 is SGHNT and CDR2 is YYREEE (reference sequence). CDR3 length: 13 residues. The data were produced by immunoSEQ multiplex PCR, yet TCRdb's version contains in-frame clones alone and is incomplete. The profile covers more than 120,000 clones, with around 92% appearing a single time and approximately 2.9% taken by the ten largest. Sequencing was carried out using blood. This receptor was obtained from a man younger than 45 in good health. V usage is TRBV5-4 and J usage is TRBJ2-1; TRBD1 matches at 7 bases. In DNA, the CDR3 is TGTGCCAGCAGCTTGGAGGGGGCGGCTGAGCAGTTCTTC. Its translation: CASSLEGAAEQFF.